What follows describes a single TCR beta chain. Libraries were prepared by immunoSEQ multiplex PCR; TCRdb keeps only in-frame clonotypes and omits some of them. The sample includes some 120,000 clones, around 89% of them seen just once. Per the germline V gene, CDR1 is SGHRS and CDR2 is YFSETQ. This CDR3 comprises 12 residues. V lost 5 bases, J lost 4 bases, and 9 bases lay in between. These data originate in a study of control samples from healthy donors and cancer patients. The clonotype comes from a man in his fifties or sixties in good health. The rearrangement links TRBV5-1 to TRBJ2-5; D possibly matches TRBD1 or TRBD2 (5 bases each). Sequencing used blood. Here the CDR3 reads CASRGDGETQYF. The CDR3 DNA follows: TGCGCCAGCAGAGGGGACGGAGAGACCCAGTACTTC.